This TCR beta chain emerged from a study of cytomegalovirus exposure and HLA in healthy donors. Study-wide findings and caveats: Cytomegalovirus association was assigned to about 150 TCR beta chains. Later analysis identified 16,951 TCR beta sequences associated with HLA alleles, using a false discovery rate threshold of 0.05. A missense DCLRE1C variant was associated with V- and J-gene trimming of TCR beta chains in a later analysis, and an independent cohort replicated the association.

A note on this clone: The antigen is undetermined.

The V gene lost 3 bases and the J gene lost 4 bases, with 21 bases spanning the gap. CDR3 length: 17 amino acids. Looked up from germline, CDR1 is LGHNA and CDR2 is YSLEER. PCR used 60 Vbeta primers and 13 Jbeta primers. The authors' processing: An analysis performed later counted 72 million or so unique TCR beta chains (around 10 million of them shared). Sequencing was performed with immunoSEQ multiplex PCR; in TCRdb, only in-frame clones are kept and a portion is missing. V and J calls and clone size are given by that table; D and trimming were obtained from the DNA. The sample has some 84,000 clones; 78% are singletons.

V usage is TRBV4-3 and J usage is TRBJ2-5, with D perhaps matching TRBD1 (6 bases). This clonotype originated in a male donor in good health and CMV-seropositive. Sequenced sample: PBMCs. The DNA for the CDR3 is TGCGCCAGCAGCCAGGGGACACTATCAGGACTGGGAGAGACCCAGTACTTC. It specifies CASSQGTLSGLGETQYF.